A selection of T cell receptor beta chains follows, all from one sample in a study of T cells in localized non-small cell lung cancer. Only in-frame clones appear in the TCRdb table, and some are missing; sequencing was by immunoSEQ multiplex PCR. This repertoire shows approximately 9,000 clones, about 91% found once; its top ten account for about 7.5%. This specimen consisted of peripheral blood, obtained before any cancer treatment. All receptors come from a woman aged 40 to 75 with stage I squamous cell lung carcinoma. Each CDR3 is given with its conserved first and last residue. Each record gives: D gene, clone size, V gene, J gene, CDR3 DNA, CDR3 protein. D genes are given only for firm matches. Rows give clone size only sometimes, using once, few, many, or a class for an expanded clone.

D: NA; size: NA; V: TRBV5-4; J: TRBJ2-2; DNA: TGTGCCAGCAGCTTGGACAAGGGATCCGGGGAGCTGTTTTTT; CDR3: CASSLDKGSGELFF
D: TRBD2; size: once; V: TRBV11-2; J: TRBJ2-1; DNA: TGTGCCAGCAGCTTCCCGGGGGGCTCCTACAATGAGCAGTTCTTC; CDR3: CASSFPGGSYNEQFF
D: NA; size: NA; V: TRBV5-4; J: TRBJ1-1; DNA: TGTGCCAGCAGCTTGGACGGCAGGGCCTCCGAAGCTTTCTTT; CDR3: CASSLDGRASEAFF
D: NA; size: NA; V: TRBV14; J: TRBJ1-2; DNA: TGTGCCAGCAGCCAAGTTACGGACAGTATGAAGGACTTC; CDR3: CASSQVTDSMKDF
D: NA; size: NA; V: TRBV7-6; J: TRBJ2-2; DNA: TGTGCCAGCAGCTCCCAGGGTAACGGGGAGCTGTTTTTT; CDR3: CASSSQGNGELFF
D: NA; size: few; V: TRBV25-1; J: TRBJ1-1; DNA: TGTGCCAGCTGGGGAGAGGGCCACACTGAAGCTTTCTTT; CDR3: CASWGEGHTEAFF
D: TRBD1; size: NA; V: TRBV12-5; J: TRBJ2-3; DNA: TGTGCTAGTGGTTTTTTGACAGGGGGTAAAGCTGATACGCAGTATTTT; CDR3: CASGFLTGGKADTQYF
D: NA; size: NA; V: TRBV6-5; J: TRBJ1-1; DNA: TGTGCCAGCAGTCCCACCCAGGGGAACACTGAAGCTTTCTTT; CDR3: CASSPTQGNTEAFF
D: NA; size: NA; V: TRBV10-1; J: TRBJ2-6; DNA: TGCGCCAGCAGTAGATCCCGGATCGCACAAAGTCGGGCCAACGTCCTGACTTTC; CDR3: CASSRSRIAQSRANVLTF
D: TRBD1; size: NA; V: TRBV2; J: TRBJ1-1; DNA: TGTGCCAGCAGTAGACAGGGGGCGACAACTGAAGCTTTCTTT; CDR3: CASSRQGATTEAFF
D: NA; size: NA; V: TRBV19; J: TRBJ1-1; DNA: TGTGCCAGTAGCATGAGGCTATCGGACACTGAAGCTTTCTTT; CDR3: CASSMRLSDTEAFF
D: TRBD1; size: NA; V: TRBV30; J: TRBJ2-3; DNA: TGTGCCTGGAGAGGACAGGGGGCCTCTCCGATCTTCACAGATACGCAGTATTTT; CDR3: CAWRGQGASPIFTDTQYF
D: NA; size: NA; V: TRBV7-8; J: TRBJ2-7; DNA: TGTGCCAGCAGCTTAGACACCTACGAGCAGTACTTC; CDR3: CASSLDTYEQYF
D: NA; size: NA; V: TRBV7-2; J: TRBJ1-4; DNA: TGTGCCAGCAGCTTCTTTGGGACACTCGAAGGGGAAAAACTGTTTTTT; CDR3: CASSFFGTLEGEKLFF
D: TRBD1; size: NA; V: TRBV7-2; J: TRBJ1-4; DNA: TGTGCCAGCAGCCAGGGGGGGACTAATGAAAAACTGTTTTTT; CDR3: CASSQGGTNEKLFF